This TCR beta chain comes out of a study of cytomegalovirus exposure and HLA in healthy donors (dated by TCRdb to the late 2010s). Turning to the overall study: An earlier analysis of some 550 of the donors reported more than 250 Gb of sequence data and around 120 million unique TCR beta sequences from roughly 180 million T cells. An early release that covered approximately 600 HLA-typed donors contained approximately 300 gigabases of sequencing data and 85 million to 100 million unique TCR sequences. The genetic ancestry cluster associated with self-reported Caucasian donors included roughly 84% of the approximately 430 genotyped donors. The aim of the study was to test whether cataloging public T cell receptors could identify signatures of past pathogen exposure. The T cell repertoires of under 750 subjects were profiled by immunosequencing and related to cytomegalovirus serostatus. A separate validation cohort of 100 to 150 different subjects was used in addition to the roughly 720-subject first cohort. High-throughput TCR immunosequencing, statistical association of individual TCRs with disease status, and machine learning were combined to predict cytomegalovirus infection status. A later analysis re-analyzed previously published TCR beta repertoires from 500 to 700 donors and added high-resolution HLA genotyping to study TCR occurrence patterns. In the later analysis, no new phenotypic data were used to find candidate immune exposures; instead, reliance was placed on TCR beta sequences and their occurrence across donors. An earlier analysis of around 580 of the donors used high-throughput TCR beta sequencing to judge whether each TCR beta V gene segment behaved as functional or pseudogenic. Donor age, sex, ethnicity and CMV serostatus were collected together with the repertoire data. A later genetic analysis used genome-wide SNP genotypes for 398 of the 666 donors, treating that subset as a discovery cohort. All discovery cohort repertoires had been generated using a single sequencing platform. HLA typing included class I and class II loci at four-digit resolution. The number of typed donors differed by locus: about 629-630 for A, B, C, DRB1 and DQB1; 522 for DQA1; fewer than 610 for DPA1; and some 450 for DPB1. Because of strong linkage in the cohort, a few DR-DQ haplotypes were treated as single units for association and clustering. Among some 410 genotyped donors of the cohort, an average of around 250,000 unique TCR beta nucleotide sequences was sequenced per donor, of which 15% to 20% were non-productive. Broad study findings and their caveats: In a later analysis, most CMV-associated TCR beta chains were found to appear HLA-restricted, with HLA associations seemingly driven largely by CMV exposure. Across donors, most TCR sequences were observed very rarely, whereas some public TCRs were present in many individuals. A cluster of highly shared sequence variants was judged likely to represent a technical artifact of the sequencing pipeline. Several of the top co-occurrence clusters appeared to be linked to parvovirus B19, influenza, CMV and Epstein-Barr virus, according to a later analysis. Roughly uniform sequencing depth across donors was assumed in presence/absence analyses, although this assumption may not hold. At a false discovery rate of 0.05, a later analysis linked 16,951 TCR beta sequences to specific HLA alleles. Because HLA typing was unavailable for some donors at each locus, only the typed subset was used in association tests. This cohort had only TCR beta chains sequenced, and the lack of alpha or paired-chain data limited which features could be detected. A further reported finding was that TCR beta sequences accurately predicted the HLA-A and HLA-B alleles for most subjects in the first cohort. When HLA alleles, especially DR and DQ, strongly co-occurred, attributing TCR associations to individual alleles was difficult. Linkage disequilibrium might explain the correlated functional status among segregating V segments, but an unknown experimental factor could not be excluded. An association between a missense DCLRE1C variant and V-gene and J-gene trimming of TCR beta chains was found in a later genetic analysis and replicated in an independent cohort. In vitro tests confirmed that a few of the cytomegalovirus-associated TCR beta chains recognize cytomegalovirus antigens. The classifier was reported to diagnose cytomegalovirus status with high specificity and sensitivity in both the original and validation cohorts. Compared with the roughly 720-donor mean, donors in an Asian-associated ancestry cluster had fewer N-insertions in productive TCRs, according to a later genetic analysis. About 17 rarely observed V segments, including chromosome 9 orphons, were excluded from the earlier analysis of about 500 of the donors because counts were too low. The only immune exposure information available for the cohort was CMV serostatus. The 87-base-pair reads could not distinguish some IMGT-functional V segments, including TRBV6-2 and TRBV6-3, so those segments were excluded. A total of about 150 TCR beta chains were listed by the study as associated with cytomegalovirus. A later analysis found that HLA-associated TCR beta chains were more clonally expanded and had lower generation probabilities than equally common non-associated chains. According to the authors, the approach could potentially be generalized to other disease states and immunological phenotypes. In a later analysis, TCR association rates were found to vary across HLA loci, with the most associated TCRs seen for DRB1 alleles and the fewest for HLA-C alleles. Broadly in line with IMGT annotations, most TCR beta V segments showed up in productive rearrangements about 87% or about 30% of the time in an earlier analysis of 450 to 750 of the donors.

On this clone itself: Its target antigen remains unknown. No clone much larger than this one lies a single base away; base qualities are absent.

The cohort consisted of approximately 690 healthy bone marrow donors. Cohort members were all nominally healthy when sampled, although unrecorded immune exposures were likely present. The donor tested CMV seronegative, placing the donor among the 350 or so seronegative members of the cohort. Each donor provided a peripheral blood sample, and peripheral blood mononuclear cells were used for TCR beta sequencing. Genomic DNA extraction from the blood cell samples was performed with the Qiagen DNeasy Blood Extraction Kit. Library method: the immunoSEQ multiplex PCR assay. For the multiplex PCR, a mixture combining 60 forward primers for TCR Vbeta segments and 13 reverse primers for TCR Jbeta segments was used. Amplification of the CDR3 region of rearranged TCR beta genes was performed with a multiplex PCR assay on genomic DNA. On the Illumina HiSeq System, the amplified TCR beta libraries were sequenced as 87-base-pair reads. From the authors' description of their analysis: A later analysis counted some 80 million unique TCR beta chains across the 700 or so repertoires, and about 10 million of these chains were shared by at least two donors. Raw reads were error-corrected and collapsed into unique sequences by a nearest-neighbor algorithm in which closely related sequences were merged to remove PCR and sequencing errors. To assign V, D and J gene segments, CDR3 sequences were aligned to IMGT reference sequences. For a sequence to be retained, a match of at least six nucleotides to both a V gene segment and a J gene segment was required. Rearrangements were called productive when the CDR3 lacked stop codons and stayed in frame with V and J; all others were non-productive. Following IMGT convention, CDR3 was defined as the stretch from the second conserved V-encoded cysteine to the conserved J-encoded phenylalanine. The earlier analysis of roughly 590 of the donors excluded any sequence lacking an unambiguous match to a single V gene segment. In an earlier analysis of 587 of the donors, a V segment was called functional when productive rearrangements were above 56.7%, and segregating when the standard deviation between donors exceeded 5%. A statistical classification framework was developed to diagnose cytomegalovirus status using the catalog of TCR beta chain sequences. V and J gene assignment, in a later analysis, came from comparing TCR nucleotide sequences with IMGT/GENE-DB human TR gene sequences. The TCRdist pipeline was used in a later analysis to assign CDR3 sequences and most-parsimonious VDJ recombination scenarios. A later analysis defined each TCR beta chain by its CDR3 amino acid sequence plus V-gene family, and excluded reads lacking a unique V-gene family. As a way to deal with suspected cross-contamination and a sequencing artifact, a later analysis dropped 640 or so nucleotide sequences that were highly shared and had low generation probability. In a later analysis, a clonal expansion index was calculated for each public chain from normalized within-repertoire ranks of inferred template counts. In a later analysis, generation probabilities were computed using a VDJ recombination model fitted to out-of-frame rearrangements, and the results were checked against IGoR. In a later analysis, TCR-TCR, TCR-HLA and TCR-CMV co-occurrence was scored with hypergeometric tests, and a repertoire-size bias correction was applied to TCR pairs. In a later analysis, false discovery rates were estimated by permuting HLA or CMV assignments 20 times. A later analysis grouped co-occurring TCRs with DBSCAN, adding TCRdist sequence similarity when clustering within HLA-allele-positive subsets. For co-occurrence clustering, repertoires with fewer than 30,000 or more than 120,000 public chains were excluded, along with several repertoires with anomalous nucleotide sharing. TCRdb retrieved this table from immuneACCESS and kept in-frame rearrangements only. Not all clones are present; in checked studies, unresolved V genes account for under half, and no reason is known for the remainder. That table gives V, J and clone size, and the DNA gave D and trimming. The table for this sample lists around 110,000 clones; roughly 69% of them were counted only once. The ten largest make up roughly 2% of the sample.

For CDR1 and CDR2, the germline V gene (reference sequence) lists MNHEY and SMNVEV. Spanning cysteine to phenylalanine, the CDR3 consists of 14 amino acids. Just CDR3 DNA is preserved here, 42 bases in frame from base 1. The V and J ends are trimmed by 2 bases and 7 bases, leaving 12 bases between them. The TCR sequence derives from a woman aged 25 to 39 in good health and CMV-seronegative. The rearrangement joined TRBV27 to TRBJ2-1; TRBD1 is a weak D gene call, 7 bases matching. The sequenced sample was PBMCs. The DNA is TGTGCCAGCAGTTTAAACAGGGGAGGAAATGAGCAGTTCTTC. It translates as CASSLNRGGNEQFF.